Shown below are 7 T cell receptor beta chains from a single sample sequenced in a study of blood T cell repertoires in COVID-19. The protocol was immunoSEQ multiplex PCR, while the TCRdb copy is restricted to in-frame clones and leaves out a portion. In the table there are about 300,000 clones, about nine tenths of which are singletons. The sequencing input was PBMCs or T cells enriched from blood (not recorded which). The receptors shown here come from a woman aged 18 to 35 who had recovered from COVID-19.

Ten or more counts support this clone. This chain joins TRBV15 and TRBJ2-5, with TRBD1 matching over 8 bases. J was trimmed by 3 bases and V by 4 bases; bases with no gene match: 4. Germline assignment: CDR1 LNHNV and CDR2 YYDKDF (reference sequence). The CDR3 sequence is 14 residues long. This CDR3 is CATSTGTGEETQYF. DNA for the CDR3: TGTGCCACCAGCACCGGGACAGGAGAAGAGACCCAGTACTTC.

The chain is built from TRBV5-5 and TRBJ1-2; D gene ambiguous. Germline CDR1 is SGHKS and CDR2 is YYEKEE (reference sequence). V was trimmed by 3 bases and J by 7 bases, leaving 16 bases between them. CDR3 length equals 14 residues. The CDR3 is CASSYDGGVGGYTF. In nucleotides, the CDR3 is TGTGCCAGCAGCTATGATGGCGGGGTCGGTGGCTACACCTTC. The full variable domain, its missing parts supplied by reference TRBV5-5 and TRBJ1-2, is DAGVTQSPTHLIKTRGQQVTLRCSPISGHKSVSWYQQVLGQGPQFIFQYYEKEERGRGNFPDRFSARQFPNYSSELNVNALLLGDSALYLCASSYDGGVGGYTFGSGTRLTVV.

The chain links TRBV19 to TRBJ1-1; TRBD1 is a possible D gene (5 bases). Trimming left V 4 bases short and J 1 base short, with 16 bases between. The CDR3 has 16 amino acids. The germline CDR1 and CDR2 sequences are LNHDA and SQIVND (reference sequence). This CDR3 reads CASSKGRVGKNTEAFF. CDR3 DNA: TGTGCCAGTAGTAAGGGGAGGGTAGGGAAGAACACTGAAGCTTTCTTT.

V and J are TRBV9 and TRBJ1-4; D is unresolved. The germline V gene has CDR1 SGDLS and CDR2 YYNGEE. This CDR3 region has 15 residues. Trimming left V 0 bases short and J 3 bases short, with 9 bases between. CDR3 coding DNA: TGTGCCAGCAGCGTAGCGAACATCCCTAATGAAAAACTGTTTTTT. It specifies CASSVANIPNEKLFF.

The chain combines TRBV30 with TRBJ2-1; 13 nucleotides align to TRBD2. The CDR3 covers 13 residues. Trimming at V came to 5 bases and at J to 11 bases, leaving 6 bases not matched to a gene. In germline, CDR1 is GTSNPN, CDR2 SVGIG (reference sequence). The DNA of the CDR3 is TGTGCCTGGTCAAGGACTAGCGGGAGTCAGCAGTTCTTC. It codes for CAWSRTSGSQQFF.

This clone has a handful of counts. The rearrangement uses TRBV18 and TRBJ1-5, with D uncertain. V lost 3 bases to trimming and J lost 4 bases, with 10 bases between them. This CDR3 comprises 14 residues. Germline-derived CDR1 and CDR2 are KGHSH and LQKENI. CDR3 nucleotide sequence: TGTGCCAGCTCACCGGAGTTTGGAAATCAGCCCCAGCATTTT. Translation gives CASSPEFGNQPQHF.

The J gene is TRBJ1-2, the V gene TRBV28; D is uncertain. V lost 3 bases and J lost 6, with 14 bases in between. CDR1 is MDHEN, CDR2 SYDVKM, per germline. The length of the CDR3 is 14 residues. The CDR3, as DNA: TGTGCCAGCAGTTTCCCCCAATTGTCTAATGGCTACACCTTC. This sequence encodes CASSFPQLSNGYTF.